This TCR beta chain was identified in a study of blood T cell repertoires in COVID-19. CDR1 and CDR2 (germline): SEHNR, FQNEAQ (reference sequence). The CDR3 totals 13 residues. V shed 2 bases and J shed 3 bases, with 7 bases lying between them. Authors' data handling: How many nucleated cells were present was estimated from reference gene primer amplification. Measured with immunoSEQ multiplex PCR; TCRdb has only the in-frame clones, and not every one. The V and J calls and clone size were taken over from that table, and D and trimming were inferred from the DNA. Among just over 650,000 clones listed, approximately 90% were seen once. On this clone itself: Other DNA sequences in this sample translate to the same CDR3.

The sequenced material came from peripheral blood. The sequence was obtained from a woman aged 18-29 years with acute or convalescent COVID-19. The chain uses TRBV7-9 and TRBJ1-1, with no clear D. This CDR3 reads CASSLTPDTEAFF. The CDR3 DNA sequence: TGTGCCAGCAGCTTAACACCCGACACTGAAGCTTTCTTT.